Listed below are T cell receptor beta chains from one sample, sequenced in a study of HIV-infected patients and healthy controls. TCRdb reprocessed the 5' RACE reads with MiXCR, giving one entry per CDR3 protein. The sample shows some 20,000 distinct CDR3 sequences, about 8.5% of them seen only once. The sequences come from blood, collected during antiretroviral therapy. All receptors derive from an adult with HIV infection. Both conserved end residues are part of each CDR3. Each record gives: V gene, clone size, D gene, J gene, CDR3 DNA, CDR3 protein. D genes are given only for firm matches. Size values are once, few and many counts, or a class for expanded clones, and some rows have none.

v_call: TRBV7-3; clone_size: medium-sized; d_call: TRBD2; j_call: TRBJ2-1; cdr3_nt: TGTGCCAGCAGCTGGGAGGGCGGGAGAGACAATGAGCAGTTCTTC; cdr3_aa: CASSWEGGRDNEQFF
v_call: TRBV5-1; clone_size: many; d_call: TRBD1; j_call: TRBJ2-7; cdr3_nt: TGCGCCAGCAGCCCGGGACAGGATTTCTACGAGCAGTACTTC; cdr3_aa: CASSPGQDFYEQYF
v_call: TRBV9; clone_size: -; d_call: -; j_call: TRBJ1-1; cdr3_nt: TGTGCCAGCAGCTCCGGGACGGGCACTGAAGCTTTCTTT; cdr3_aa: CASSSGTGTEAFF
v_call: TRBV5-1; clone_size: many; d_call: -; j_call: TRBJ2-7; cdr3_nt: TGCGCCAGCAGCTTGGAGGGACCTTACGAGCAGTACTTC; cdr3_aa: CASSLEGPYEQYF
v_call: TRBV30; clone_size: many; d_call: -; j_call: TRBJ1-5; cdr3_nt: TGTGCCTGGAGGGTACAGGGTCGGAATCAGCCCCAGCATTTT; cdr3_aa: CAWRVQGRNQPQHF
v_call: TRBV6-1; clone_size: many; d_call: -; j_call: TRBJ1-1; cdr3_nt: TGTGCCAGCAGGGTGAGAAGAGAACCCACTGAAGCTTTCTTT; cdr3_aa: CASRVRREPTEAFF
v_call: TRBV10-3; clone_size: once; d_call: TRBD1; j_call: TRBJ2-5; cdr3_nt: TGTGCCATCAGGACAGGGGAAGGAAGTAAAGAGACCCAGTACTTC; cdr3_aa: CAIRTGEGSKETQYF
v_call: TRBV7-2; clone_size: many; d_call: -; j_call: TRBJ2-3; cdr3_nt: TGTGCCAGCAGCTTAAGCACAGATACGCAGTATTTT; cdr3_aa: CASSLSTDTQYF
v_call: TRBV9; clone_size: -; d_call: TRBD2; j_call: TRBJ2-1; cdr3_nt: TGTGCCAGCAGCGAGGGACTAGCCGTCTACAATGAGCAGTTCTTC; cdr3_aa: CASSEGLAVYNEQFF
v_call: TRBV28; clone_size: many; d_call: -; j_call: TRBJ1-5; cdr3_nt: TGTGCCAGTAGTCTTATAATTAATCAGCCCCAGCATTTT; cdr3_aa: CASSLIINQPQHF
v_call: TRBV4-1; clone_size: many; d_call: TRBD2; j_call: TRBJ2-5; cdr3_nt: TGCGCCAGCAGCCAAGAACGGACTAGCGGGGGCCAAGAGACCCAGTACTTC; cdr3_aa: CASSQERTSGGQETQYF
v_call: TRBV30; clone_size: many; d_call: -; j_call: TRBJ2-7; cdr3_nt: TGTGCCTGGAGCATTACAGGGGAGCAGTACTTC; cdr3_aa: CAWSITGEQYF
v_call: TRBV30; clone_size: many; d_call: -; j_call: TRBJ2-7; cdr3_nt: TGTGCCTGGAGTGTACGGGGGGCGCTGAAGAACGAGCAGTACTTC; cdr3_aa: CAWSVRGALKNEQYF
v_call: TRBV29-1; clone_size: few; d_call: -; j_call: TRBJ2-7; cdr3_nt: TGCAGCGTTGCAGGGGAATACGAGCAGTACTTC; cdr3_aa: CSVAGEYEQYF
v_call: TRBV10-3; clone_size: many; d_call: TRBD1; j_call: TRBJ1-1; cdr3_nt: TGTGCCATCAGAAGCATGACAGGGGAGGACACTGAAGCTTTCTTT; cdr3_aa: CAIRSMTGEDTEAFF
v_call: TRBV10-3; clone_size: many; d_call: TRBD1; j_call: TRBJ1-3; cdr3_nt: TGTGCCATCAGTGAGGCTTCCGGGACAGGGGAAGGTCTCTCTGGAAACACCATATATTTT; cdr3_aa: CAISEASGTGEGLSGNTIYF
v_call: TRBV19; clone_size: -; d_call: -; j_call: TRBJ2-1; cdr3_nt: TGTGCCAGTACCGGGAGCAATGAGCAGTTCTTC; cdr3_aa: CASTGSNEQFF
v_call: TRBV5-1; clone_size: many; d_call: -; j_call: TRBJ2-2; cdr3_nt: TGCGCCAGCAGAAGGGAGATGAACACCGGGGAGCTGTTTTTT; cdr3_aa: CASRREMNTGELFF
v_call: TRBV10-3; clone_size: many; d_call: -; j_call: TRBJ2-1; cdr3_nt: TGTGCCATCAGTTTTTCCGGGGCCAGGAATGAGCAGTTCTTC; cdr3_aa: CAISFSGARNEQFF
v_call: TRBV3-1; clone_size: many; d_call: -; j_call: TRBJ2-5; cdr3_nt: TGTGCCAGCAGCCAGGGGGTCCAAGAGACCCAGTACTTC; cdr3_aa: CASSQGVQETQYF
v_call: TRBV4-1; clone_size: many; d_call: -; j_call: TRBJ2-7; cdr3_nt: TGCGCCAGCAGCCAAGGGCCTAGGTTCTACGAGCAGTACTTC; cdr3_aa: CASSQGPRFYEQYF
v_call: TRBV6-1; clone_size: many; d_call: TRBD1; j_call: TRBJ2-3; cdr3_nt: TGTGCCAGCAGTGAAAAAGTTGGTACAGGGGCAGATACGCAGTATTTT; cdr3_aa: CASSEKVGTGADTQYF
v_call: TRBV6-2/TRBV6-3; clone_size: -; d_call: -; j_call: TRBJ1-2; cdr3_nt: TGTGCCAGCAGTTACGAAGTCTACTATGGCTACACCTTC; cdr3_aa: CASSYEVYYGYTF
v_call: TRBV12-3/TRBV12-4; clone_size: many; d_call: -; j_call: TRBJ2-7; cdr3_nt: TGTGCCAGCAGTCTGCCGCAGGGAATCGACGAGCAGTACTTC; cdr3_aa: CASSLPQGIDEQYF
v_call: TRBV27; clone_size: many; d_call: -; j_call: TRBJ2-1; cdr3_nt: TGTGCCAGCAGTTCCCCGGTAGGGGGGCGCGATGAGCAGTTCTTC; cdr3_aa: CASSSPVGGRDEQFF
v_call: TRBV3-1; clone_size: many; d_call: -; j_call: TRBJ2-5; cdr3_nt: TGTGCCAGCAGCCAAGGGGGATACAGAGAGACCCAGTACTTC; cdr3_aa: CASSQGGYRETQYF
v_call: TRBV19; clone_size: many; d_call: -; j_call: TRBJ2-7; cdr3_nt: TGTGCCAGTACCCCGTCCTGGAGGGCCCACGAGCAGTACTTC; cdr3_aa: CASTPSWRAHEQYF
v_call: TRBV4-2; clone_size: many; d_call: -; j_call: TRBJ2-3; cdr3_nt: TGTGCCAGCAGCCAAGACCCCGCCGGCAGCACAGATACGCAGTATTTT; cdr3_aa: CASSQDPAGSTDTQYF
v_call: TRBV2; clone_size: many; d_call: -; j_call: TRBJ1-1; cdr3_nt: TGTGCCAGCAAAAGAGGGGCCACTGAAGCTTTCTTT; cdr3_aa: CASKRGATEAFF
v_call: TRBV7-3; clone_size: many; d_call: TRBD2; j_call: TRBJ2-7; cdr3_nt: TGTGCCAGCAGCGAATACCTAGCGGGAGGCGAGCAGTACTTC; cdr3_aa: CASSEYLAGGEQYF
v_call: TRBV15; clone_size: many; d_call: TRBD1; j_call: TRBJ2-1; cdr3_nt: TGTGCCGCCGGACAGGGGGCGCATAGGGAGCAGTTCTTC; cdr3_aa: CAAGQGAHREQFF
v_call: TRBV6-5; clone_size: many; d_call: TRBD2; j_call: TRBJ2-3; cdr3_nt: TGTGCCAGCAGTTCAGCGGGGGTTTCCGGTACGCAGTATTTT; cdr3_aa: CASSSAGVSGTQYF
v_call: TRBV6-5; clone_size: medium-sized; d_call: -; j_call: TRBJ2-1; cdr3_nt: TGTGCCAGCAGTTACTCTAGGGGGGGCGATGAGCAGTTCTTC; cdr3_aa: CASSYSRGGDEQFF
v_call: TRBV19; clone_size: many; d_call: -; j_call: TRBJ1-5; cdr3_nt: TGTGCCAGTAGCCAGGGAGAACGTAGCAATCAGCCCCAGCATTTT; cdr3_aa: CASSQGERSNQPQHF
v_call: TRBV6-5; clone_size: many; d_call: TRBD2; j_call: TRBJ2-3; cdr3_nt: TGTGCCAGCAGTTGGACTAGCGGGGGGGTAATGGATACGCAGTATTTT; cdr3_aa: CASSWTSGGVMDTQYF
v_call: TRBV5-6; clone_size: many; d_call: -; j_call: TRBJ2-5; cdr3_nt: TGTGCCAGCAGCCCCTTGGACAACCAAGAGACCCAGTACTTC; cdr3_aa: CASSPLDNQETQYF
v_call: TRBV6-2/TRBV6-3; clone_size: -; d_call: -; j_call: TRBJ2-7; cdr3_nt: TGTGCCAGCATAAGCCAGCTTTACGAGCAGTACTTC; cdr3_aa: CASISQLYEQYF
v_call: TRBV27; clone_size: -; d_call: -; j_call: TRBJ2-2; cdr3_nt: TGTGCCAGCAGTCCCCAACTAGGTCAGACCGGGGAGCTGTTTTTT; cdr3_aa: CASSPQLGQTGELFF
v_call: TRBV20-1; clone_size: -; d_call: -; j_call: TRBJ2-5; cdr3_nt: TGCAGTGCTAGCCGCCTGAAAGAGACCCAGTACTTC; cdr3_aa: CSASRLKETQYF
v_call: TRBV5-1; clone_size: many; d_call: -; j_call: TRBJ2-1; cdr3_nt: TGCGCCAGCAGCTTGGCTCCCATCTCCTACAATGAGCAGTTCTTC; cdr3_aa: CASSLAPISYNEQFF
v_call: TRBV6-6; clone_size: -; d_call: -; j_call: TRBJ2-2; cdr3_nt: TGTGCCAGCAGCCCCGTCGGGGCCGGGGAGCTGTTTTTT; cdr3_aa: CASSPVGAGELFF
v_call: TRBV27; clone_size: few; d_call: -; j_call: TRBJ2-7; cdr3_nt: TGTGCCAGCAGTTCCCGGGACTCCTCCTTCTACGAGCAGTACTTC; cdr3_aa: CASSSRDSSFYEQYF
v_call: TRBV27; clone_size: many; d_call: -; j_call: TRBJ1-1; cdr3_nt: TGTGCCAGCAGTTTACCAGGCACTGAAGCTTTCTTT; cdr3_aa: CASSLPGTEAFF
v_call: TRBV12-3/TRBV12-4; clone_size: -; d_call: -; j_call: TRBJ1-5; cdr3_nt: TGTGCCAGCAGTTTGACGGACTTCCAAGGCCAGCCCCAGCATTTT; cdr3_aa: CASSLTDFQGQPQHF
v_call: TRBV7-2; clone_size: -; d_call: TRBD2; j_call: TRBJ2-2; cdr3_nt: TGTGCCAGCAGCTTCTTAGCGGGCAACACCGGGGAGCTGTTTTTT; cdr3_aa: CASSFLAGNTGELFF
v_call: TRBV5-6; clone_size: -; d_call: -; j_call: TRBJ2-1; cdr3_nt: TGTGCCAGCAGCTTCTTGAAGTACAATGAGCAGTTCTTC; cdr3_aa: CASSFLKYNEQFF
v_call: TRBV2; clone_size: many; d_call: TRBD1; j_call: TRBJ1-1; cdr3_nt: TGTGCCAGCAGTGACCCGACAGGGATGGGCACTGAAGCTTTCTTT; cdr3_aa: CASSDPTGMGTEAFF
v_call: TRBV9; clone_size: many; d_call: TRBD2; j_call: TRBJ2-3; cdr3_nt: TGTGCCAGCAGCGACAGCGGGAGGGACTCAGATACGCAGTATTTT; cdr3_aa: CASSDSGRDSDTQYF
v_call: TRBV6-5; clone_size: many; d_call: -; j_call: TRBJ2-1; cdr3_nt: TGTGCCAGCAGTTACTCGAGGGGCGCGAATTTTGAGCAGTTCTTC; cdr3_aa: CASSYSRGANFEQFF
v_call: TRBV11-2; clone_size: many; d_call: -; j_call: TRBJ2-7; cdr3_nt: TGTGCCAGCAGCTCCGGACGGAACTACGAGCAGTACTTC; cdr3_aa: CASSSGRNYEQYF
v_call: TRBV29-1; clone_size: many; d_call: -; j_call: TRBJ1-5; cdr3_nt: TGCAGCGTCCCTCGGGCTGACGGTAGCAATCAGCCCCAGCATTTT; cdr3_aa: CSVPRADGSNQPQHF